This T cell receptor (beta chain) was found in a study of cytomegalovirus exposure and HLA in healthy donors. Broader study findings: As confirmed in vitro, a few CMV-associated chains were specific for CMV antigens. Published work reported that the classifier diagnosed cytomegalovirus status with high specificity and sensitivity. Most observed TCR sequences were rare, whereas some public TCRs were detected in many donors.

Trimming shortened V by 2 bases and J by 2 bases, and 13 bases separated the two germline ends. Germline CDR1 MDHEN, CDR2 SYDVKM. CDR3 size: 16 residues. TCRdb's table, derived via immunoSEQ multiplex PCR, lists solely in-frame clones and lacks some. The top ten clones hold nearly 4.5% of a sample with roughly 120,000 clones, about 88% of them seen once. With regard to this clone: Its specificity is unknown.

The TCR was taken from a man in his late teens or twenties in good health and CMV-seropositive. The chain links TRBV28 to TRBJ1-5; D is possibly TRBD1 (5 bases). The sequenced sample consisted of PBMCs. The CDR3 nucleotides are TGTGCCAGCAGTTTAGGGGGGGACTTAGGCAATCAGCCCCAGCATTTT. Translating it yields CASSLGGDLGNQPQHF.